This T cell receptor (beta chain) was sequenced for a study of shared T cell receptors in the human thymus. V was trimmed by 3 bases and J by 7 bases, leaving 7 bases between them. CDR3 length equals 11 residues. The germline CDR1 and CDR2 sequences are WNHNN and SYGVQD (reference sequence). Profiling relied on immunoSEQ multiplex PCR, and the TCRdb table lists in-frame clones only, not all of them. The data hold 500,000 to 550,000 clones, with 70% to 80% observed a single time. This same sample was also part of a study on human thymus T cells. That study reports: Donation was from healthy Finnish infants who were having corrective surgery that addressed congenital heart defects. Thymic resections from corrective heart surgery supplied the tissue. The authors found apparently biased V and J gene usage in thymic and blood repertoires. Reports from related research described highly overlapping thymic repertoires among unrelated individuals.

The source material was thymocytes. The chain carries TRBV10-1 and TRBJ2-7, with D unresolved. This receptor was identified in a boy under two years old with a congenital heart defect. CDR3 region: CASSDGWEQYF. The CDR3 coding sequence is TGCGCCAGCAGTGACGGTTGGGAGCAGTACTTC.